One and the same sample provided the 8 T cell receptor beta chains below, sequenced in a study of blood T cells in healthy people across ages. The use of a sample-barcoded 5' primer and a J-beta primer mix characterized a second PCR of about 6 to 11 cycles. TCRdb reanalysed the 5' RACE reads using MiXCR and keeps one entry per CDR3 protein. The top ten clones hold roughly 23% of a sample with 1.5 million to 2 million distinct CDR3 sequences, around 42% of them seen once. The sample was blood. The receptors here all came from a human donor in good health.

The CDR3 spells CASSKESGESYEQYF. CDR3 DNA sequence: TGTGCCAGCAGCAAGGAGAGCGGGGAGTCCTACGAGCAGTACTTC. The V and J genes are TRBV21-1 and TRBJ2-7; TRBD2 is taken as the D call from the table, unchecked against the DNA. TRBV21-1 is noted as a pseudogene. The CDR3 sequence is 15 residues long.

This clonotype has more than one count but fewer than ten. This chain uses TRBV5-1 with TRBJ2-7; TRBD1 matches 8 bases. Germline V lookup: CDR1 SGHRS, CDR2 YFSETQ. The CDR3 has 15 amino acids. J lost 3 bases, V lost 4 bases, and 9 bases had no gene match. This CDR3 is CASSLGQGSIYEQYF. CDR3 in DNA: TGCGCCAGCAGCCTCGGACAGGGTTCCATCTACGAGCAGTACTTC.

This rearrangement joins TRBV5-1 to TRBJ1-2; 9 bases agree with TRBD1. CDR1 is SGHRS, CDR2 YFSETQ, per germline. Trimming removed 2 bases from V and 4 bases from J; junction bases left unmatched: 6. The CDR3 extends over 15 amino acids. For the CDR3, the DNA is TGCGCCAGCAGCTTCCGGGACAGGGTGTCCTATGGCTACACCTTC. Translated: CASSFRDRVSYGYTF.

The chain uses TRBV20-1 and TRBJ2-3; D possibly corresponds to TRBD1 (6 bases). V gave up 6 bases and J gave up 4 bases, with 17 bases separating them. Germline values: CDR1 DFQATT, CDR2 SNEGSKA (reference sequence). This CDR3 has 14 amino acids. This chain's CDR3 is CSASQGPSADTQYF. As DNA, the CDR3 is TGCAGTGCCTCACAGGGCCCCTCGGCAGATACGCAGTATTTT.

The rearrangement uses TRBV5-6 and TRBJ1-2; tentative D call: TRBD1 (5 bases). Germline loops: CDR1 SGHDT, CDR2 YYEEEE. CDR3 length equals 17 residues. V shed 3 bases and J shed 4 bases, with 22 bases lying between them. The CDR3 DNA is TGTGCCAGCAGCTCTGGCCCTTACAGGCCGTCGGGCTATGGCTACACCTTC. Its protein product is CASSSGPYRPSGYGYTF.

The rearrangement uses TRBV20-1 and TRBJ1-2; TRBD1 matches 8 bases. Germline CDR1 reads DFQATT; CDR2 reads SNEGSKA (reference sequence). V lost 0 bases, J lost 0 bases, and 9 bases stayed unmatched. The CDR3 runs 17 residues. CDR3 in amino acids: CSARDRQGPEPNYGYTF. CDR3 DNA sequence: TGCAGTGCTAGAGACCGACAGGGGCCGGAACCTAACTATGGCTACACCTTC.

This chain uses TRBV10-3 with TRBJ2-7; 9 nucleotides align to TRBD1. The DNA end lines up better with TRBJ2-5; the J call may be wrong. The CDR3 loop spans 15 amino acids. Per the germline V gene, CDR1 is ENHRY and CDR2 is SYGVKD. CDR3: CAISGRTGEGETQYF. The CDR3 bases are TGTGCCATCAGTGGAAGGACAGGGGAGGGAGAGACCCAGTACTTC.

The CDR3: CSVGTSGANTGELFF. The CDR3 nucleotides are TGCAGCGTTGGTACTAGCGGGGCGAACACCGGGGAGCTGTTTTTT. The chain has TRBV29-1 and TRBJ2-2; TRBD2 matches at 10 bases. Trimming removed 4 bases from V and 0 bases from J; junction bases left unmatched: 2. The V gene's germline CDR1 is SQVTM and CDR2 ANQGSEA. The CDR3 extends over 15 amino acids.